The 18 T cell receptor beta chains presented below share a single source sample, sequenced in a study of cytomegalovirus exposure and HLA in healthy donors. In the PCR, 60 Vbeta and 13 Jbeta primers were used. Sequencing used immunoSEQ multiplex PCR; TCRdb keeps in-frame clones, though not all of them. The data show some 120,000 clones, with 75% to 85% seen just once and approximately 9.6% held by the top ten. Source material: PBMCs. These receptors originate from a woman aged 45-59 years in good health and CMV-seropositive.

Notes on this clone: At one boundary the junction diverges from the germline segment, which might be a read error. The genes are TRBV10-3 and TRBJ1-2; 7 nucleotides line up with TRBD1. Germline CDR1 and CDR2: ENHRY and SYGVKD. The CDR3 sequence is 13 residues long. CDR3 nucleotide sequence: TGTGCCATCAGTAACAGCCCCGACAGGGATTCTAGCTTC. This gives the protein CAISNSPDRDSSF.

This sequence joins TRBV7-8 and TRBJ2-7; 10 nucleotides line up with TRBD1. V trimming: 5 bases; J trimming: 4 bases; junction bases outside the gene matches: 8. The CDR3 is made up of 15 amino acids. In germline, CDR1 is SGHVS, CDR2 FQNEAQ. CDR3 in amino acids: CASSRQPGQGYEQYF. The CDR3, as DNA: TGTGCCAGCAGCCGCCAGCCGGGACAGGGGTACGAGCAGTACTTC.

The rearrangement links TRBV29-1 to TRBJ2-1, with 9 bases identical to TRBD1. The germline V gene encodes CDR1 SQVTM and CDR2 ANQGSEA. This CDR3 has 10 amino acids. With 4 bases clipped from V and 13 bases from J, the junction kept 2 bases outside the gene matches. CDR3 in amino acids: CSVATGGQFF. The DNA of the CDR3 is TGCAGCGTTGCGACAGGGGGTCAGTTCTTC.

Here the CDR3 DNA reads TGCGCCAGCAGCCATAATCGGGGGAATGAGCAGTTCTTC. This codes for CASSHNRGNEQFF. The V and J genes are TRBV4-1 and TRBJ2-1; a weak D match, TRBD2 (6 bases). The CDR3 length is 13 residues. V shed 3 bases and J shed 7 bases, with 10 bases lying between them. The V gene's germline CDR1 is MGHRA and CDR2 YSYEKL.

This rearrangement joins TRBV15 to TRBJ2-2; 8 bases fit TRBD2. The CDR3 is made up of 16 amino acids. The V segment lost 3 bases and the J segment 4 bases; nucleotides outside the gene matches: 7. Germline V CDR1 and CDR2: LNHNV, YYDKDF (reference sequence). The CDR3, as DNA: TGTGCCACCAGCAGGCCCGGACTAGCTGCCACCGGGGAGCTGTTTTTT. Translating gives CATSRPGLAATGELFF.

The chain recombines TRBV5-6 with TRBJ1-4; 10 bases align to TRBD1. From germline, CDR1 is SGHDT and CDR2 YYEEEE. V was pared by 2 bases and J by 4 bases, with 5 bases of the junction left unmatched. This CDR3 is built from 16 residues. The DNA for the CDR3 is TGTGCCAGCAGCTTATGGACAGGGGGTTTTAATGAAAAACTGTTTTTT. It translates to CASSLWTGGFNEKLFF.

The V gene is TRBV11-1, the J gene TRBJ2-1; TRBD2 agrees at 12 bases. Per the germline V gene, CDR1 is SGHAT and CDR2 is FQDESV (reference sequence). This CDR3 region has 15 residues. J lost 5 bases, V lost 5 bases, and 4 bases had no gene match. In DNA form, the CDR3 reads TGTGCCAGCAGCCTCGGACTAGCGGGACACAATGAGCAGTTCTTC. This translates into CASSLGLAGHNEQFF.

V usage is TRBV27 and J usage is TRBJ2-5; possible D gene TRBD1, 6 bases. With the DNA end fitting TRBJ2-7 better, the J assignment may be wrong. Germline V gene data show CDR1 as MNHEY and CDR2 as SMNVEV (reference sequence). The CDR3 sequence is 16 residues long. Here the CDR3 reads CASRLNSGTGYYEQYF. The DNA for the CDR3 is TGTGCCAGCCGCCTTAATTCAGGAACAGGGTACTACGAGCAGTACTTC.

CDR3 in amino acids: CASSVEGQGVGGTQYF. In DNA form, the CDR3 reads TGTGCCAGCAGCGTAGAGGGACAAGGTGTTGGGGGTACGCAGTATTTT. V gene TRBV9 combines with J gene TRBJ2-3, with D possibly being TRBD1 (6 bases). V was shortened by 0 bases and J by 8 bases, with 19 bases between the two germline ends. This CDR3 comprises 16 residues. Germline assignment: CDR1 SGDLS and CDR2 YYNGEE.

This chain uses TRBV19 with TRBJ1-5; the match to TRBD1 covers 7 bases. V gave up 5 bases and J gave up 2 bases; unmatched junction bases: 6. In germline, CDR1 is LNHDA, CDR2 SQIVND (reference sequence). This CDR3 spans 15 amino acids. The CDR3 DNA reads as TGTGCCAGTAGTTCGCGACAGGGCGGCAATCAGCCCCAGCATTTT. This codes for CASSSRQGGNQPQHF.

The chain has TRBV28 and TRBJ2-3; D uncertain. Trimming took 8 bases from V and 2 from J, leaving 11 bases between them. CDR3 size: 13 residues. Germline-derived CDR1 and CDR2 are MDHEN and SYDVKM. CDR3 residues: CASGARNTDTQYF. DNA for the CDR3: TGTGCCAGCGGCGCCAGGAACACAGATACGCAGTATTTT.

The table lists this clone with a count of one. The V call is TRBV15, the J call TRBJ1-2; weak D call: TRBD1 (5 bases). CDR3 length equals 16 residues. Germline CDR1 and CDR2: LNHNV and YYDKDF (reference sequence). Trimming shortened V by 1 base and J by 0 bases, and 12 bases separated the two germline ends. CDR3 sequence (DNA): TGTGCCACCAGCAGAGTCACAGGAGCAGCTAACTATGGCTACACCTTC. It is translated as CATSRVTGAANYGYTF. The entire variable domain, with the rest obtained from reference TRBV15 and TRBJ1-2, is as follows: DAMVIQNPRYQVTQFGKPVTLSCSQTLNHNVMYWYQQKSSQAPKLLFHYYDKDFNNEADTPDNFQSRRPNTSFCFLDIRSPGLGDTAMYLCATSRVTGAANYGYTFGSGTRLTVV.

This chain connects TRBV6-6 to TRBJ1-5, with D unclear. Trimming stripped 0 bases from V and 3 bases from J, with 9 bases between. The CDR3 has 15 residues. From germline, CDR1 is MNHNY and CDR2 SVGAGI (reference sequence). This CDR3 reads CASSYSSVDNQPQHF. CDR3 sequence (DNA): TGTGCCAGCAGTTACTCGAGCGTCGACAATCAGCCCCAGCATTTT.

The chain employs TRBV11-2 and TRBJ1-2; D gene unclear. In germline, CDR1 is SGHAT, CDR2 FQNNGV. V was pared by 5 bases and J by 5 bases, with 9 bases between. CDR3 length: 12 residues. The CDR3 region has the DNA TGTGCCAGCAGCCGCGGGGTATATGGCTACACCTTC. Translated: CASSRGVYGYTF.

Here the CDR3 DNA reads TGCGCCAGCAGCCAAGATCTTGGCGGGAGCTTATACAATGAGCAGTTCTTC. This encodes CASSQDLGGSLYNEQFF. This chain links TRBV4-3 with TRBJ2-1; 7 bases align to TRBD2. Losses at the gene ends were 0 bases for V and 4 bases for J; bases not matched to a gene: 9. CDR1 and CDR2 (germline): LGHNA, YSLEER. The CDR3 consists of 17 residues.

J is TRBJ2-7 and V is TRBV9; 8 bases fit TRBD1. This CDR3 is 15 amino acids long. The V gene's germline CDR1 is SGDLS and CDR2 YYNGEE. The J segment lost 5 bases and the V segment lost 4 bases, leaving 11 bases of the junction unmatched. The DNA for the CDR3 is TGTGCCAGCAGCCCTCCCGGTAGGACAGGGCACGAGCAGTACTTC. It is translated as CASSPPGRTGHEQYF.

To note about this clone: This same CDR3 is encoded by further DNA sequences in the sample. CDR3 loop: CASSRDRGNYGYTF. The CDR3 DNA is TGTGCCAGCAGCCGAGACAGGGGAAACTATGGCTACACCTTC. The chain employs TRBV6-5 and TRBJ1-2; 8 bases align to TRBD1. Trimming removed 6 bases from V and 2 bases from J; junction bases left unmatched: 5. The germline V gene has CDR1 MNHEY and CDR2 SVGAGI. This CDR3 spans 14 amino acids.

The chain recombines TRBV2 with TRBJ2-2; TRBD2 matches 11 bases. V was clipped by 4 bases and J by 4 bases; unmatched bases: 8. This CDR3 has 17 amino acids. Germline V gene sequence: CDR1 SNHLY, CDR2 FYNNEI. This CDR3 reads CASSGGSGGAGTGELFF. In nucleotides, the CDR3 is TGTGCCAGCAGTGGTGGTAGCGGGGGGGCAGGCACCGGGGAGCTGTTTTTT.